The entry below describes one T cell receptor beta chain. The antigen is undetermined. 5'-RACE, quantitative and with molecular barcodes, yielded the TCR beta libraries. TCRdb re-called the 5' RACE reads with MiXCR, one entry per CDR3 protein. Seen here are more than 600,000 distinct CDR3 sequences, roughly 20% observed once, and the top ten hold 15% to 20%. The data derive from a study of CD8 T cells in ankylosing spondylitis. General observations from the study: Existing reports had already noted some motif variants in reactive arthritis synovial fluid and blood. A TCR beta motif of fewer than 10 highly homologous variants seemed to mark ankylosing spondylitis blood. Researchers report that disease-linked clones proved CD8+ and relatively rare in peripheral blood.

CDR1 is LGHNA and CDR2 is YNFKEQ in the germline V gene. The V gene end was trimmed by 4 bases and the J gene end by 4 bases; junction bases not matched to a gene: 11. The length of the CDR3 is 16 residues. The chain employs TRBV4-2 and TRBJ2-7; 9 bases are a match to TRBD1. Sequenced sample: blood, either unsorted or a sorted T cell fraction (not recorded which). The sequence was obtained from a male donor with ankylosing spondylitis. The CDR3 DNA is TGTGCCAGCAGCCCCCAACAGGGGGCCACTTCTTACGAGCAGTACTTC. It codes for CASSPQQGATSYEQYF.